The 32 T cell receptor beta chains below all came from one sample that was sequenced in a study of blood T cell repertoires in COVID-19. Using immunoSEQ multiplex PCR, the repertoire was profiled, and TCRdb retains in-frame clones only, with some absent. In the table there are approximately 330,000 clones, 80% to 90% of which are singletons. Sequencing was carried out using PBMCs or T cells enriched from blood (not recorded which). The receptors were gathered from a middle-aged woman with acute COVID-19.

This chain joins TRBV6-5 and TRBJ2-1; no clear D. The germline gives CDR1 MNHEY, CDR2 SVGAGI. The CDR3 is made up of 13 amino acids. V lost 0 bases and J 5 bases, leaving 5 bases between the germline ends. CDR3 sequence (DNA): TGTGCCAGCAGTTACTCGGCGGACAATGAGCAGTTCTTC. It is translated as CASSYSADNEQFF.

The rearrangement links TRBV5-4 to TRBJ1-2; D unclear. CDR3 size: 12 residues. CDR1 and CDR2 (germline): SGHNT, YYREEE (reference sequence). V was pared by 0 bases and J by 4 bases, with 4 bases between. The CDR3 DNA sequence: TGTGCCAGCAGCTTGGACGGCTATGGCTACACCTTC. Translation: CASSLDGYGYTF.

This clone was detected a few times. The gene calls are TRBV6-4 and TRBJ2-1; TRBD1 matches 10 bases. Unmatched junction bases numbered 5, after V lost 5 bases and J lost 7 bases. Germline CDR1 reads MRHNA; CDR2 reads SNTAGT. The CDR3 sequence is 14 residues long. The CDR3 DNA follows: TGTGCCAGCAGTCCGGGACAGGGGACGAATGAGCAGTTCTTC. This gives the protein CASSPGQGTNEQFF.

In this sample, this clone turned up a few times. The chain carries TRBV9 and TRBJ1-1; 10 positions match TRBD1. CDR1 and CDR2 from the germline V gene are SGDLS and YYNGEE. This CDR3 contains 15 residues. V lost 2 bases and J lost 6; bases outside the gene matches: 7. CDR3 nucleotide sequence: TGTGCCAGCAGCGTCTCCGGGACAGGGGAATCTGAAGCTTTCTTT. Its protein is CASSVSGTGESEAFF.

This clone was seen only once. This chain connects TRBV2 to TRBJ1-1; 7 bases line up with TRBD1. The germline V gene has CDR1 SNHLY and CDR2 FYNNEI. V was clipped by 9 bases and J by 0 bases; unmatched bases: 7. This CDR3 comprises 14 residues. The CDR3 nucleotides read TGTGCCAGAGCCCTAGGGACAGTGAACACTGAAGCTTTCTTT. Translating it yields CARALGTVNTEAFF.

In this sample, this clone turned up a few times. This sequence joins TRBV19 and TRBJ1-6; unclear D gene. CDR3 length equals 15 residues. Germline assignment: CDR1 LNHDA and CDR2 SQIVND (reference sequence). Trimming removed 7 bases from V and 6 bases from J, with 16 bases in between. The CDR3 DNA reads as TGTGCCAGTAAGTCGCCCCGACAACCTAATTCACCCCTCCACTTT. Protein product: CASKSPRQPNSPLHF.

This clone was recorded a few times. The CDR3 loop is CASRSPGVDGYTF. CDR3 DNA: TGTGCCAGCAGATCCCCAGGGGTTGATGGCTACACCTTC. This chain uses TRBV12-3 or TRBV12-4 with TRBJ1-2, with D perhaps matching TRBD1 (6 bases). This CDR3 spans 13 amino acids. The V and J ends lost 6 bases and 6 bases respectively, with 14 bases between them.

V gene TRBV5-6 combines with J gene TRBJ1-6; D possibly corresponds to TRBD1 (6 bases). Germline CDR1 reads SGHDT; CDR2 reads YYEEEE. This CDR3 has 14 amino acids. Trimming pared 1 base from V and 8 bases from J, leaving 10 bases between. The CDR3 region is CASSLTGWDSPLHF. The CDR3, as DNA: TGTGCCAGCAGCTTGACAGGGTGGGATTCACCCCTCCACTTT.

This rearrangement joins TRBV27 to TRBJ2-1; D is possibly TRBD2 (5 bases). Germline values: CDR1 MNHEY, CDR2 SMNVEV (reference sequence). V gave up 2 bases and J gave up 3 bases, with 20 bases separating them. This CDR3 contains 18 residues. CDR3 nucleotides: TGTGCCAGCAGTTTAAAGCCCCCTGCCCATGGAGGCTACAATGAGCAGTTCTTC. Protein product: CASSLKPPAHGGYNEQFF.

The chain has TRBV7-2 and TRBJ1-1; possible D gene TRBD1, 6 bases. Trimming removed 4 bases at V and 5 bases at J, with 20 bases between. The CDR3 length is 16 residues. CDR1 SGHTA and CDR2 FQGNSA come from the germline V gene. This CDR3 is CASSSQGSFRGTEAFF. The CDR3 DNA is TGTGCCAGCAGCTCCCAAGGCTCATTTAGGGGGACTGAAGCTTTCTTT.

The table lists this clone with a count of one. The J gene is TRBJ2-7, the V gene TRBV7-3, with TRBD2 identical over 11 bases. The CDR3 spans 13 residues. CDR1 SGHTA and CDR2 FQGTGA come from the germline V gene. J was trimmed by 6 bases and V by 4 bases; bases with no gene match: 2. The CDR3 protein is CASSSGTSGEQYF. DNA for the CDR3: TGTGCCAGCAGCTCCGGGACTAGCGGCGAGCAGTACTTC.

The chain joins TRBV19 to TRBJ1-1, with TRBD1 identical over 7 bases. Trimming cost V 7 bases and J 2 bases; bases outside gene matches: 7. In germline, CDR1 is LNHDA, CDR2 SQIVND (reference sequence). The CDR3 totals 14 residues. The CDR3 reads CASTPRQGNTEAFF. DNA for the CDR3: TGTGCCAGTACCCCAAGACAGGGCAACACTGAAGCTTTCTTT.

V usage is TRBV7-3 and J usage is TRBJ1-2; TRBD1 aligns across 8 bases. The germline V gene has CDR1 SGHTA and CDR2 FQGTGA. The CDR3 consists of 15 residues. Germline trimming cut 5 bases from V and 7 bases from J; bases unmatched to any gene: 12. The DNA for the CDR3 is TGTGCCAGCAGCCCCCGCCCAGGGGGCGCGGGTGGCTACACCTTC. Protein product: CASSPRPGGAGGYTF.

The sample holds one count of this clone. This chain uses TRBV19 with TRBJ1-2; TRBD1 matches 11 bases. Trimming at V came to 5 bases and at J to 3 bases, leaving 5 bases not matched to a gene. The CDR3 covers 15 residues. From germline, CDR1 is LNHDA and CDR2 SQIVND (reference sequence). For the CDR3, the DNA is TGTGCCAGTAGTTCCTGGACAGGGGGCTACTATGGCTACACCTTC. This sequence encodes CASSSWTGGYYGYTF.

V usage is TRBV27 and J usage is TRBJ1-1; no reliable D call. The V gene lost 3 bases and the J gene lost 5 bases, with 19 bases spanning the gap. The CDR3 consists of 16 residues. Germline lookup yields CDR1 MNHEY and CDR2 SMNVEV (reference sequence). The CDR3 DNA reads as TGTGCCAGCAGTTTGCTCACCCAGACCGCGGGGACTGAAGCTTTCTTT. Protein: CASSLLTQTAGTEAFF.

The chain carries TRBV20-1 and TRBJ2-3, with no clear D. CDR1 is DFQATT and CDR2 is SNEGSKA in the germline V gene (reference sequence). The CDR3 length is 11 residues. In DNA form, the CDR3 reads TGCAGCCACTACCTGAAAGATACGCAGTATTTT. It translates to CSHYLKDTQYF.

The chain links TRBV7-3 to TRBJ2-3; 11 bases map to TRBD2. Germline-derived CDR1 and CDR2 are SGHTA and FQGTGA. The ends lost 5 bases at V and 4 bases at J; junction bases unmatched: 8. The CDR3 runs 16 residues. In DNA form, the CDR3 reads TGTGCCAGCAGCCGATTAGCGGGAGGGGTCGCAGATACGCAGTATTTT. Amino acid sequence: CASSRLAGGVADTQYF.

V gene TRBV7-9 combines with J gene TRBJ2-3; tentative D call: TRBD1 (5 bases). This CDR3 is built from 14 residues. V was cut by 11 bases and J by 3 bases, with 18 bases left in between. Germline assignment: CDR1 SEHNR and CDR2 FQNEAQ (reference sequence). For the CDR3, the DNA is TGTGCCGCCAAGAGACAGATCGGTACAGATACGCAGTATTTT. Translating gives CAAKRQIGTDTQYF.

The V and J genes are TRBV5-6 and TRBJ1-4, with a tentative D call TRBD1 (6 bases). The V and J ends lost 4 bases and 5 bases respectively, with 15 bases between them. The CDR3 loop spans 15 amino acids. The germline V gene encodes CDR1 SGHDT and CDR2 YYEEEE. Written as DNA, the CDR3 is TGTGCCAGCAGCCTCGGACAGCGCTTCAATGAAAAACTGTTTTTT. Translating gives CASSLGQRFNEKLFF.

The chain is built from TRBV13 and TRBJ1-1; D not certain. The V end lost 5 bases, the J end lost 1 base, and 2 bases lay between the germline ends. Germline V gene sequence: CDR1 PRHDT, CDR2 FYEKMQ (reference sequence). The CDR3 is 11 residues long. In nucleotides, the CDR3 is TGTGCCAGCAGCCAGAACACTGAAGCTTTCTTT. Translating it yields CASSQNTEAFF.

V and J are TRBV19 and TRBJ1-1; tentative D call: TRBD1 (6 bases). Germline-derived CDR1 and CDR2 are LNHDA and SQIVND (reference sequence). V lost 6 bases to trimming and J lost 5 bases, with 16 bases between them. The CDR3 runs 14 residues. CDR3 DNA: TGTGCCAGTAGACCCCAGGGGTCGGGTACTGAAGCTTTCTTT. This encodes CASRPQGSGTEAFF.

This sequence joins TRBV7-2 and TRBJ2-1; TRBD2 matches 14 bases. The CDR3 is 15 residues long. Per the germline V gene, CDR1 is SGHTA and CDR2 is FQGNSA. The V gene end was trimmed by 4 bases and the J gene end by 8 bases; junction bases not matched to a gene: 4. This CDR3 is CASSYGTSGRYEQFF. Written as DNA, the CDR3 is TGTGCCAGCAGCTATGGGACTAGCGGGAGATATGAGCAGTTCTTC.

The chain joins TRBV24-1 to TRBJ2-1; tentatively, D is TRBD2 (7 bases). The V gene lost 9 bases and the J gene lost 8 bases, with 22 bases spanning the gap. The CDR3 totals 15 residues. The germline V gene has CDR1 KGHDR and CDR2 SFDVKD. The DNA of the CDR3 is TGTGCCACCCCCGAGCAGGGGAGGGGCGGGGATGAGCAGTTCTTC. Encoded protein: CATPEQGRGGDEQFF.

This chain connects TRBV10-3 to TRBJ2-3; 12 bases line up with TRBD1. There are 13 residues in the CDR3. Per the germline V gene, CDR1 is ENHRY and CDR2 is SYGVKD. The V and J ends lost 6 bases and 7 bases, in that order; junction bases with no gene match: 2. CDR3 residues: CAIRGQGANTQYF. The CDR3 DNA reads TGTGCCATCAGGGGACAGGGGGCGAATACGCAGTATTTT.

The chain joins TRBV11-3 to TRBJ2-3, with 11 bases aligning to TRBD1. Germline lookup yields CDR1 SGHNT and CDR2 YENEEA. The V segment lost 3 bases and the J segment 9 bases; nucleotides outside the gene matches: 5. The CDR3 extends over 14 amino acids. The CDR3 loop reads CASSFGTGGGTQYF. For the CDR3, the DNA is TGTGCCAGCAGCTTTGGGACAGGGGGTGGCACGCAGTATTTT.

This chain uses TRBV27 with TRBJ2-5, with 10 bases matching TRBD1. In germline, CDR1 is MNHEY, CDR2 SMNVEV (reference sequence). The trim removed 5 bases at V and 2 bases at J, leaving 23 bases unmatched. The length of the CDR3 is 21 residues. The CDR3 protein is CASSPNVHETGGGVRQETQYF. The CDR3 DNA follows: TGTGCCAGCAGTCCAAATGTTCACGAGACAGGGGGCGGGGTCCGTCAAGAGACCCAGTACTTC.

The chain has TRBV2 and TRBJ2-7; 7 positions agree with TRBD1. V lost 7 bases, J lost 0 bases, and 9 bases stayed unmatched. Germline lookup yields CDR1 SNHLY and CDR2 FYNNEI. The CDR3 totals 15 residues. The CDR3 sequence is CASNKDRRSSYEQYF. The DNA for the CDR3 is TGTGCCAGCAATAAGGACAGGCGGAGCTCCTACGAGCAGTACTTC.

This clone was seen a handful of times. J is TRBJ2-3 and V is TRBV7-2, with a weak D call TRBD1 (5 bases). V dropped 4 bases and J dropped 0 bases, with 14 bases sitting between them. CDR1 is SGHTA and CDR2 is FQGNSA in the germline V gene. The CDR3 spans 16 residues. The CDR3 bases are TGTGCCAGCAGCTCCCAGGGCCTCGGGAGCACAGATACGCAGTATTTT. It specifies CASSSQGLGSTDTQYF.

The rearrangement joins TRBV19 to TRBJ2-3, with D possibly matching TRBD1 (6 bases). The CDR3 has 14 residues. Trimming removed 5 bases from V and 3 bases from J, with 12 bases in between. CDR1 is LNHDA and CDR2 is SQIVND in the germline V gene (reference sequence). CDR3 in amino acids: CASSGGALTDTQYF. CDR3 DNA: TGTGCCAGTAGTGGGGGCGCCTTAACAGATACGCAGTATTTT.

This clone came up once. This chain uses TRBV7-9 with TRBJ2-5; D is perhaps TRBD1 (5 bases). V was pared by 5 bases and J by 3 bases, with 16 bases between. The CDR3 sequence is 15 residues long. Germline V gives CDR1 SEHNR, CDR2 FQNEAQ (reference sequence). In DNA, the CDR3 is TGTGCCAGCAGCCCGAACTGGCTACAGGAAGAGACCCAGTACTTC. Translation: CASSPNWLQEETQYF.

The chain combines TRBV2 with TRBJ1-1; D is uncertain. Trimming took off 7 bases at V and 2 bases at J, with 5 bases between the two ends. From germline, CDR1 is SNHLY and CDR2 FYNNEI. The length of the CDR3 is 11 residues. The CDR3 here is CASTVNTEAFF. In nucleotides, the CDR3 is TGTGCCAGCACAGTCAACACTGAAGCTTTCTTT.

This clone was picked up a small number of times. V usage is TRBV19 and J usage is TRBJ1-2; D might be TRBD1 (5 bases). There are 13 residues in the CDR3. Between the trimmed V and J ends, which lost 5 bases and 8 bases, there was a span of 15 bases. Germline V gene data show CDR1 as LNHDA and CDR2 as SQIVND (reference sequence). The CDR3 is CASSERGLGGYTF. The CDR3 DNA reads TGTGCCAGTAGTGAACGGGGGTTGGGAGGCTACACCTTC.